The present TCR beta chain was sequenced within a study of blood T cells in healthy people across ages. J was trimmed by 2 bases and V by 6 bases; bases with no gene match: 5. This CDR3 is 14 amino acids long. The germline V gene encodes CDR1 DFQATT and CDR2 SNEGSKA (reference sequence). A second PCR of about 6 to 12 cycles used a sample-barcoded 5' primer and a J-beta primer mix. TCRdb redid the calling of the 5' RACE reads with MiXCR, one entry per CDR3 protein. The sample has nearly 800,000 distinct CDR3 sequences, roughly 25% seen once; the top ten hold approximately 3.7%. These data also featured in a second study, about T cells of mothers and their children. According to that study: Primer M1S, used in the second PCR, introduced sample barcodes and 2-4 random nucleotides.

The receptor was isolated from a boy between 10 and 17 years old in good health. The chain combines TRBV20-1 with TRBJ2-1; 9 bases agree with TRBD1. Sequencing was performed on blood. The CDR3 region is CSAQQGAAYNEQFF. The CDR3 coding sequence is TGCAGTGCGCAACAGGGGGCAGCCTACAATGAGCAGTTCTTC.